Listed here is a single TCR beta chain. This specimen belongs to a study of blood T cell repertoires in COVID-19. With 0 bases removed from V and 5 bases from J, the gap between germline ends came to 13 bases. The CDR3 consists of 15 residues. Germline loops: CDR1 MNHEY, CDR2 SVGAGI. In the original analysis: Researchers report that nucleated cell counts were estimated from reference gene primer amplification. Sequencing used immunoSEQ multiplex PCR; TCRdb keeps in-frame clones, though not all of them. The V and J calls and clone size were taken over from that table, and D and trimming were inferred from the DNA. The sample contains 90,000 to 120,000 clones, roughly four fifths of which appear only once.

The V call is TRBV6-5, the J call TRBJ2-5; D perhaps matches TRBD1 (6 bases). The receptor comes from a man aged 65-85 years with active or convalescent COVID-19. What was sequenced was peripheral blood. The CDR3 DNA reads TGTGCCAGCAGTTACTCCCAGGGGAATTCTGAGACCCAGTACTTC. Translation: CASSYSQGNSETQYF.